The rows below give T cell receptor beta chains drawn from one sample of a study of cytotoxic CD8 clonotypes in ibrutinib-treated CLL. Assay: immunoSEQ multiplex PCR; the TCRdb copy retains only in-frame clones and omits some. The table shows 160,000 or so clones, with 81% occurring only once. Sequences were derived from PBMCs, sampled after 12 months of ibrutinib treatment. The origin of the receptors is a human donor with chronic lymphocytic leukemia. The CDR3 runs from the conserved cysteine through the conserved F or W. The D gene is left open where the match is weak. A row's size may be missing; if present it is once, few, many or a size class.

j_gene: TRBJ2-5
abundance: NA
v_gene: TRBV7-9
d_gene: NA
len: 17
CDR3nt: TGTGCCAGCAGCCCAATAAACAGGGCTAGCACGGGAGAGACCCAGTACTTC
CDR3aa: CASSPINRASTGETQYF

j_gene: TRBJ2-7
abundance: few
v_gene: TRBV15
d_gene: NA
len: 14
CDR3nt: TGTGCCACCAGCAGAGGAACCCATCCCTACGAGCAGTACTTC
CDR3aa: CATSRGTHPYEQYF

j_gene: TRBJ1-2
abundance: once
v_gene: TRBV19
d_gene: NA
len: 15
CDR3nt: TGTGCCAGTAGTATATTAGGGACGAAGGTATATGGCTACACCTTC
CDR3aa: CASSILGTKVYGYTF

j_gene: TRBJ2-2
abundance: once
v_gene: TRBV11-3
d_gene: TRBD1
len: 17
CDR3nt: TGTGCCAGCAGCTCCCAGGCAGGGGGCTTAACCACCGGGGAGCTGTTTTTT
CDR3aa: CASSSQAGGLTTGELFF

j_gene: TRBJ1-1
abundance: NA
v_gene: TRBV2
d_gene: TRBD1
len: 14
CDR3nt: TGTGCCAGCAGTGGGGAGGGGGCCTCCACTGAAGCTTTCTTT
CDR3aa: CASSGEGASTEAFF

j_gene: TRBJ1-2
abundance: NA
v_gene: TRBV27
d_gene: TRBD1
len: 13
CDR3nt: TGTGCCAGCAGTCCGACAGGGACGTATGGCTACACCTTC
CDR3aa: CASSPTGTYGYTF

j_gene: TRBJ1-2
abundance: NA
v_gene: TRBV5-1
d_gene: NA
len: 15
CDR3nt: TGCGCCAGCAGCCTGGACAGCCAGAGCCACTATGGCTACACCTTC
CDR3aa: CASSLDSQSHYGYTF

j_gene: TRBJ1-1
abundance: NA
v_gene: TRBV5-5
d_gene: NA
len: 14
CDR3nt: TGTGCCAGCAGCTTGGAACCGCTGAACACTGAAGCTTTCTTT
CDR3aa: CASSLEPLNTEAFF

j_gene: TRBJ2-7
abundance: NA
v_gene: TRBV5-8
d_gene: TRBD2
len: 14
CDR3nt: TGTGCCAGCAGCCCGCGTATAGCGGGGTACGAGCAGTACTTC
CDR3aa: CASSPRIAGYEQYF

j_gene: TRBJ2-7
abundance: NA
v_gene: TRBV5-1
d_gene: TRBD1
len: 16
CDR3nt: TGCGCCAGCAGCTTGGGGACCGGGACAGCCACCTACGAGCAGTACTTC
CDR3aa: CASSLGTGTATYEQYF

j_gene: TRBJ2-1
abundance: NA
v_gene: TRBV6-6
d_gene: NA
len: 12
CDR3nt: TGTGCCAGCAGTAGTAGTAGTTTAGGGCAGTTCTTC
CDR3aa: CASSSSSLGQFF

j_gene: TRBJ2-2
abundance: NA
v_gene: TRBV7-3
d_gene: NA
len: 16
CDR3nt: TGTGCCAGCAGCCAACACCGGACGGAATACACCGGGGAGCTGTTTTTT
CDR3aa: CASSQHRTEYTGELFF

j_gene: TRBJ2-3
abundance: NA
v_gene: TRBV9
d_gene: TRBD2
len: 18
CDR3nt: TGTGCCAGCAGCGTAGACCCCCCACCTAGCGGGGGCACAGATACGCAGTATTTT
CDR3aa: CASSVDPPPSGGTDTQYF

j_gene: TRBJ2-3
abundance: few
v_gene: TRBV2
d_gene: TRBD1
len: 13
CDR3nt: TGTGCCAGCAGCGGGACAGGGGCAGATACGCAGTATTTT
CDR3aa: CASSGTGADTQYF

j_gene: TRBJ2-3
abundance: NA
v_gene: TRBV9
d_gene: NA
len: 15
CDR3nt: TGTGCCAGCAGCCGTAGAGGAGGGAGCACAGATACGCAGTATTTT
CDR3aa: CASSRRGGSTDTQYF

j_gene: TRBJ2-1
abundance: NA
v_gene: TRBV2
d_gene: NA
len: 15
CDR3nt: TGTGCCAGCAGCCCACGGAGGTCCTCTCGAGGGGAGCAGTTCTTC
CDR3aa: CASSPRRSSRGEQFF

j_gene: TRBJ2-7
abundance: NA
v_gene: TRBV28
d_gene: TRBD2
len: 15
CDR3nt: TGTGCCAGCAGTATAGGGACTAGCGGGCCTTACGAGCAGTACTTC
CDR3aa: CASSIGTSGPYEQYF

j_gene: TRBJ2-5
abundance: once
v_gene: TRBV6-5
d_gene: TRBD2
len: 16
CDR3nt: TGTGCCAGCAGTTACCCGTCTAGCGGGGGCCAAGAGACCCAGTACTTC
CDR3aa: CASSYPSSGGQETQYF

j_gene: TRBJ2-7
abundance: NA
v_gene: TRBV30
d_gene: NA
len: 14
CDR3nt: TGTGCCTGGAGTGTATCCGGTGGGGGCTACGAGCAGTACTTC
CDR3aa: CAWSVSGGGYEQYF

j_gene: TRBJ1-1
abundance: few
v_gene: TRBV7-3
d_gene: TRBD1
len: 14
CDR3nt: TGTGCCAGCAACCCGACAGGGGGTAACACTGAAGCTTTCTTT
CDR3aa: CASNPTGGNTEAFF

j_gene: TRBJ2-1
abundance: NA
v_gene: TRBV11-2
d_gene: TRBD1
len: 15
CDR3nt: TGTGCCAGCAGCCCGACGAGACAGGGAAACAATGAGCAGTTCTTC
CDR3aa: CASSPTRQGNNEQFF

j_gene: TRBJ2-3
abundance: once
v_gene: TRBV29-1
d_gene: NA
len: 12
CDR3nt: TGCAGCGAAGCCGGGGACTCAGATACGCAGTATTTT
CDR3aa: CSEAGDSDTQYF

j_gene: TRBJ2-3
abundance: NA
v_gene: TRBV10-3
d_gene: NA
len: 13
CDR3nt: TGTGCCATCAGTCGGACCCCTGGGGATACGCAGTATTTT
CDR3aa: CAISRTPGDTQYF

j_gene: TRBJ2-2
abundance: NA
v_gene: TRBV27
d_gene: TRBD1
len: 15
CDR3nt: TGTGCCAGCAGTTGGGACAGCGCGAACACCGGGGAGCTGTTTTTT
CDR3aa: CASSWDSANTGELFF

j_gene: TRBJ2-7
abundance: NA
v_gene: TRBV15
d_gene: TRBD1
len: 13
CDR3nt: TGTGCCACCAGCCGGACAGGTTTAGGGGAGCAGTACTTC
CDR3aa: CATSRTGLGEQYF

j_gene: TRBJ1-1
abundance: NA
v_gene: TRBV2
d_gene: NA
len: 13
CDR3nt: TGTGCCAGCACCCTTAGTGGATACACTGAAGCTTTCTTT
CDR3aa: CASTLSGYTEAFF

j_gene: TRBJ2-1
abundance: NA
v_gene: TRBV5-1
d_gene: NA
len: 16
CDR3nt: TGCGCCAGCAGCCGAACTCACGGGACCACTACGAGGGAGCAGTTCTTC
CDR3aa: CASSRTHGTTTREQFF

j_gene: TRBJ2-2
abundance: once
v_gene: TRBV5-4
d_gene: TRBD1
len: 14
CDR3nt: TGTGCCAGCAGCTTGGAGGGGGCGGTCGGGGAGCTGTTTTTT
CDR3aa: CASSLEGAVGELFF

j_gene: TRBJ2-2
abundance: NA
v_gene: TRBV5-4
d_gene: NA
len: 12
CDR3nt: TGTGCCAGCAGCGTGCCCACCGGGGAGCTGTTTTTT
CDR3aa: CASSVPTGELFF

j_gene: TRBJ2-7
abundance: NA
v_gene: TRBV2
d_gene: NA
len: 14
CDR3nt: TGTGCCAGCGGGCCTGGGTTACGGTCCTACGAGCAGTACTTC
CDR3aa: CASGPGLRSYEQYF

j_gene: TRBJ2-1
abundance: NA
v_gene: TRBV5-1
d_gene: TRBD1
len: 13
CDR3nt: TGCGCCAGCAGCTTGGCAGGGGGCAATGAGCAGTTCTTC
CDR3aa: CASSLAGGNEQFF

j_gene: TRBJ1-1
abundance: NA
v_gene: TRBV6-1
d_gene: NA
len: 12
CDR3nt: TGTGCCAGCAGGGGGGGAGGTACTGAAGCTTTCTTT
CDR3aa: CASRGGGTEAFF

j_gene: TRBJ1-3
abundance: NA
v_gene: TRBV9
d_gene: NA
len: 14
CDR3nt: TGTGCCAGCAGCGAACAGCTCTCTGGAAACACCATATATTTT
CDR3aa: CASSEQLSGNTIYF

j_gene: TRBJ2-7
abundance: many
v_gene: TRBV27
d_gene: TRBD1
len: 15
CDR3nt: TGTGCCAGCAGAATAGGGACAGTACCCTACGTGGAGCAGTACTTC
CDR3aa: CASRIGTVPYVEQYF

j_gene: TRBJ2-2
abundance: NA
v_gene: TRBV15
d_gene: NA
len: 16
CDR3nt: TGTGCCACCAGCAGAGTAGTAGCCACGAACACCGGGGAGCTGTTTTTT
CDR3aa: CATSRVVATNTGELFF

j_gene: TRBJ1-1
abundance: few
v_gene: TRBV5-6
d_gene: TRBD1
len: 16
CDR3nt: TGTGCCAGCAGCTTCGCTGGACAGGGCTGGAACACTGAAGCTTTCTTT
CDR3aa: CASSFAGQGWNTEAFF

j_gene: TRBJ1-2
abundance: NA
v_gene: TRBV28
d_gene: NA
len: 16
CDR3nt: TGTGCCAGCAGTTCCCTTGTAAGGGGAATAGTTAGTGGCTACACCTTC
CDR3aa: CASSSLVRGIVSGYTF

j_gene: TRBJ2-2
abundance: NA
v_gene: TRBV11-3
d_gene: NA
len: 16
CDR3nt: TGTGCCAGCAGCTTATCCAGACTGGGGGACACCGGGGAGCTGTTTTTT
CDR3aa: CASSLSRLGDTGELFF

j_gene: TRBJ1-4
abundance: NA
v_gene: TRBV4-1
d_gene: NA
len: 17
CDR3nt: TGCGCCAGCAGCCGCCCCCTAAGGGATTGGGGGAATGAAAAACTGTTTTTT
CDR3aa: CASSRPLRDWGNEKLFF

j_gene: TRBJ1-6
abundance: NA
v_gene: TRBV9
d_gene: NA
len: 15
CDR3nt: TGTGCCAGCAGCGTAGTGGACCAGAGAAATTCACCCCTCCACTTT
CDR3aa: CASSVVDQRNSPLHF

j_gene: TRBJ1-5
abundance: NA
v_gene: TRBV6-4
d_gene: NA
len: 13
CDR3nt: TGTGCCAGCAGTATGGGGCCAAATCAGCCCCAGCATTTT
CDR3aa: CASSMGPNQPQHF

j_gene: TRBJ2-5
abundance: NA
v_gene: TRBV2
d_gene: TRBD2
len: 17
CDR3nt: TGTGCCAGCATCGCCCCAGTGACTAGCGGGAGCTCGGAGACCCAGTACTTC
CDR3aa: CASIAPVTSGSSETQYF

j_gene: TRBJ1-2
abundance: few
v_gene: TRBV19
d_gene: NA
len: 13
CDR3nt: TGTGCCAGTAGGCCCGGGACAAACTATGGCTACACCTTC
CDR3aa: CASRPGTNYGYTF

j_gene: TRBJ2-3
abundance: NA
v_gene: TRBV7-8
d_gene: TRBD1
len: 16
CDR3nt: TGTGCCAGCAGCCCGATCCCGGGACAGAGCACAGATACGCAGTATTTT
CDR3aa: CASSPIPGQSTDTQYF

j_gene: TRBJ2-5
abundance: NA
v_gene: TRBV7-9
d_gene: NA
len: 15
CDR3nt: TGTGCCAGCAGTCGTCCCTCCGGGACCGAAGAGACCCAGTACTTC
CDR3aa: CASSRPSGTEETQYF

j_gene: TRBJ2-5
abundance: once
v_gene: TRBV5-5
d_gene: TRBD1
len: 16
CDR3nt: TGTGCCAGCTTCCACCGACAGGGGAACGCGCAAGAGACCCAGTACTTC
CDR3aa: CASFHRQGNAQETQYF

j_gene: TRBJ2-5
abundance: NA
v_gene: TRBV9
d_gene: TRBD2
len: 13
CDR3nt: TGTGCCAGCAGCGTCTGGGAGGGGGAGACCCAGTACTTC
CDR3aa: CASSVWEGETQYF

j_gene: TRBJ1-1
abundance: NA
v_gene: TRBV28
d_gene: NA
len: 13
CDR3nt: TGTGCCAGCCAGCCGACTATGAACACTGAAGCTTTCTTT
CDR3aa: CASQPTMNTEAFF

j_gene: TRBJ1-6
abundance: few
v_gene: TRBV14
d_gene: NA
len: 13
CDR3nt: TGTGCCAGCAGCCTAGGGGGAACCTCACCCCTCCACTTT
CDR3aa: CASSLGGTSPLHF

j_gene: TRBJ1-3
abundance: NA
v_gene: TRBV19
d_gene: TRBD1
len: 17
CDR3nt: TGTGCCAGTAGTACTCGGGACAGATGGATCTCTGGAAACACCATATATTTT
CDR3aa: CASSTRDRWISGNTIYF

j_gene: TRBJ2-1
abundance: NA
v_gene: TRBV9
d_gene: NA
len: 15
CDR3nt: TGTGCCAGCAGCGCCCGGGGGCGGGGCTACAATGAGCAGTTCTTC
CDR3aa: CASSARGRGYNEQFF